This TCR beta chain was retrieved from a study of T cells in Graves' hyperthyroidism and ophthalmopathy. CDR3 size: 13 residues. Germline values: CDR1 SGHNT, CDR2 YYREEE (reference sequence). J lost 9 bases, V lost 7 bases, and 8 bases had no gene match. TCR beta CDR3 region amplification was performed from RNA transcripts. HTBI primers were used for first-round RT-PCR of the TCR CDR3. TCRdb re-called the multiplex PCR reads with MiXCR, one entry per CDR3 protein. Of about 530,000 distinct CDR3 sequences in the sample, approximately 17% were seen once. This clonotype was recorded a few times. Sequencing was performed on blood. The chain uses TRBV5-4 and TRBJ2-1, with 9 bases fitting TRBD2. The receptor's source is a woman between 18 and 30 years old with Graves' ophthalmopathy. The CDR3 sequence is CASAGSGSPEQFF. CDR3 bases: TGTGCCAGCGCGGGTAGCGGGAGTCCTGAGCAGTTCTTC.